This is a list of T cell receptor beta chains from one sample in a study of blood T cell repertoires in COVID-19. The assay was immunoSEQ multiplex PCR, and TCRdb's table has in-frame clones only and misses some. The table records tens of thousands of clones, 75% to 85% of them present only once. What was sequenced was peripheral blood. The receptors derive from a man in his forties or fifties with COVID-19, enrolled during active disease. Each CDR3 is given with its conserved first and last residue. D genes are given only for firm matches. The listing skips clone size in some rows; elsewhere it reads once, few, many or a size class.

d_gene,abundance,v_gene,j_gene,CDR3nt,CDR3aa
-,-,TRBV30,TRBJ1-2,TGTGCCTGGAGTGTACAGCCGAATTCCTATGGCTACACCTTC,CAWSVQPNSYGYTF
-,-,TRBV2,TRBJ2-2,TGTGCCAGCACCCTGAACGCGGTTACCGGGGAGCTGTTTTTT,CASTLNAVTGELFF
-,-,TRBV2,TRBJ1-1,TGTGCGGGGTGGGGGGACACTGAAGCTTTCTTT,CAGWGDTEAFF
-,few,TRBV7-8,TRBJ1-3,TGTGCCAGCAGCTACTCGTCTGGAAACACCATATATTTT,CASSYSSGNTIYF
-,-,TRBV19,TRBJ1-3,TGTGCCAGTAGTCTGACAGGAAACACCATATATTTT,CASSLTGNTIYF
-,-,TRBV6-6,TRBJ2-3,TGTGCCAGCAGTTACGTGACTAGTGGTGATACGCAGTATTTT,CASSYVTSGDTQYF
-,-,TRBV15,TRBJ2-6,TGTGCCACCAGTTTCGTCCGCTCTGGGGCCAACGTCCTGACTTTC,CATSFVRSGANVLTF
TRBD1,-,TRBV7-2,TRBJ1-4,TGTGCCAGCAGCCCGACAGGGTTAAATGAAAAACTGTTTTTT,CASSPTGLNEKLFF
-,-,TRBV15,TRBJ2-6,TGTGCCACCAGCTCCCGCCCCCAGGGTACTGGGGCCAACGTCCTGACTTTC,CATSSRPQGTGANVLTF
TRBD2,once,TRBV30,TRBJ2-4,TGTGCCTGGAGTGGCCAGGGACTAGAGAAAAACATTCAGTACTTC,CAWSGQGLEKNIQYF
TRBD1,-,TRBV7-8,TRBJ2-3,TGTGCCAGCAGCTCACCTCGGGACAGAACTAGCACAGATACGCAGTATTTT,CASSSPRDRTSTDTQYF
TRBD1,-,TRBV25-1,TRBJ1-1,TGTGCCAGCAGTGACCCAACAGGGGACACTGAAGCTTTCTTT,CASSDPTGDTEAFF
TRBD1,-,TRBV7-2,TRBJ1-1,TGTGCCAGCAGCCTACAGGGGGCCGGGGCTGAAGCTTTCTTT,CASSLQGAGAEAFF
TRBD1,-,TRBV5-5,TRBJ2-7,TGTGCCAGCAGCTTTGGGACAGGGTACGAGCAGTACTTC,CASSFGTGYEQYF
-,once,TRBV12-2,TRBJ2-2,TGTGCAAGTCGCTTAGGGGGACTAGCGGGAGGTAACATGCACACCGGGGAGCTGTTTTTT,CASRLGGLAGGNMHTGELFF
TRBD1,once,TRBV14,TRBJ2-3,TGTGCCAGCAGACCCGGGACAGGGATGAGCACAGATACGCAGTATTTT,CASRPGTGMSTDTQYF
TRBD1,-,TRBV5-1,TRBJ2-7,TGCGCCAGCAGCTCGGGATCGGGACAGGGAAGTTCCGAGCAGTACTTC,CASSSGSGQGSSEQYF
-,-,TRBV18,TRBJ1-1,TGTGCCAGCTCACCGATTAACTCCATCACTGAAGCTTTCTTT,CASSPINSITEAFF
-,medium-sized,TRBV9,TRBJ2-7,TGTGCCAGCAGCCCAGGGGCCTACGAGCAGTACTTC,CASSPGAYEQYF
-,-,TRBV6-5,TRBJ1-3,TGTGCCAGCAAAGAGAACAGCCCACGAAACACCATATATTTT,CASKENSPRNTIYF
-,-,TRBV6-5,TRBJ2-1,TGTGCCAGCAACGGGGAGGATTACAATGAGCAGTTCTTC,CASNGEDYNEQFF
TRBD2,-,TRBV9,TRBJ2-1,TGTGCCAGCAGCCAAACGACCGGACTAGCTGAGAAAGATGAGCAGTTCTTC,CASSQTTGLAEKDEQFF
TRBD1,-,TRBV6-2/TRBV6-3,TRBJ1-2,TGTGCCAGCAGTTCCCCCCGACAGGGGCTGGGCTATGGCTACACCTTC,CASSSPRQGLGYGYTF
-,once,TRBV11-2,TRBJ1-2,TGTGCCAGCAGCTTAGACCGGACACCTATCTATGGCTACACCTTC,CASSLDRTPIYGYTF
-,-,TRBV6-8,TRBJ2-7,TGTGCCAGCCGGGAGCGGGCCCCCTACGAGCAGTACTTC,CASRERAPYEQYF
-,-,TRBV18,TRBJ1-1,TGTGCCAGCTCACCCTCCGGCGGGGCCCTCACTGAAGCTTTCTTT,CASSPSGGALTEAFF
-,-,TRBV12-3/TRBV12-4,TRBJ2-1,TGTGCCAGCAGGGGGGCAGCCTACAATGAGCAGTTCTTC,CASRGAAYNEQFF
-,-,TRBV18,TRBJ2-7,TGTGCCAGCTCACCCCTGACAGGACCTTACGAGCAGTACTTC,CASSPLTGPYEQYF
-,-,TRBV15,TRBJ2-2,TGTGCCACCAAGGCCGGCGGGGGCGAACTTCCTAACACCGGGGAGCTGTTTTTT,CATKAGGGELPNTGELFF
TRBD1,-,TRBV18,TRBJ1-5,TGTGCCAGCTCACTGACCAGGGACAGCCCTAATCAGCCCCAGCATTTT,CASSLTRDSPNQPQHF
-,once,TRBV28,TRBJ1-5,TGTGCCAGCAGTTTAAATACGGGGGGCGGTCAGCCCCAGCATTTT,CASSLNTGGGQPQHF